What follows is one T cell receptor (beta chain) and its context. The data stem from a study of blood T cell repertoires in COVID-19. About the research overall: The origin of the acute and convalescent COVID-19 samples was the United States, Italy and Spain. From T cells, B-cell-depleted T cells, or PBMCs came the material, which was cDNA or gDNA.

The data were produced by immunoSEQ multiplex PCR, yet TCRdb's version contains in-frame clones alone and is incomplete. Of over 250,000 clones in the sample, approximately 90% are singletons; the top ten hold around 1.1%. This CDR3 spans 15 amino acids. Germline CDR1 LGHDT, CDR2 YNNKEL (reference sequence). V dropped 1 base and J dropped 7 bases, with 16 bases sitting between them. Participants came from 20 to 25 US areas, aged about 18 to 95 years. The study assigned cohorts using participant-reported clinical history. This receptor was identified in a woman aged 30 to 39 who had recovered from COVID-19. The sequencing input was PBMCs or T cells enriched from blood (not recorded which). V usage is TRBV3-1 (or the pseudogene TRBV3-2) and J usage is TRBJ1-2; no definite D call. CDR3 residues: CASSQVTEARGGYTF. The CDR3 region has the DNA TGTGCCAGCAGCCAAGTCACGGAGGCTCGAGGTGGCTACACCTTC.